What follows are 21 T cell receptor beta chains derived from one specimen sequenced in a study of regulatory T cells in long-lasting Graves disease (dated by TCRdb to 2020 to 2022). Libraries came from multiplex PCR. The sequencer was an Illumina HiSeq 4000. TCR beta libraries were built with iRepertoire HTBI primers and Arm-PCR amplification of CDR3 regions. TCRdb reworked the public reads: Q25 trimming with fastp, MiXCR clone assembly, productive beta chains retained. A single entry per CDR3 protein holds the most common genes and DNA from its merged rows. Within this sample are about 470,000 distinct CDR3 sequences, with 20% to 25% of them counted one time only. The ten largest make up roughly 6.9% of the sample. What the time point label conveys for this sample: persistent/refractory GD, antithyroid drugs over 5 years with positive TRAb. For both TCR sequencing and RNA sequencing, RNA was extracted from PBMCs in TRIzol.

The material was peripheral blood mononuclear cells (PBMCs), obtained when the disease was refractory, from a patient treated with antithyroid drugs. These receptors were obtained from a female donor with Graves disease.

Concerning this clonotype: This may be a read error: a much more frequent sequence differs by one nucleotide. The V call is TRBV2, the J call TRBJ2-7, with a possible D match to TRBD1 (5 bases). Germline CDR1 and CDR2: SNHLY and FYNNEI. This CDR3 is built from 12 residues. The CDR3 DNA reads as TGTGCCGGCAGTGACAGTCTCTACGAGCAGTACTTC. It translates to CAGSDSLYEQYF.

This clonotype has a count of ten or more. The V and J genes are TRBV20-1 and TRBJ2-5, with 11 nucleotides matching TRBD1. J lost 5 bases, V lost 0 bases, and 8 bases had no gene match. Germline CDR1 and CDR2: DFQATT and SNEGSKA (reference sequence). The CDR3 is made up of 16 amino acids. CDR3 residues: CSARDAGQGARETQYF. CDR3 DNA sequence: TGCAGTGCTAGAGATGCCGGACAGGGGGCCAGGGAGACCCAGTACTTC.

This clonotype was observed a handful of times. The chain joins TRBV6-5 to TRBJ2-5; possibly TRBD1 for D (6 bases). V lost 2 bases and J 4 bases, leaving 14 bases between the germline ends. CDR1 is MNHEY, CDR2 SVGAGI, per germline. The CDR3 runs 15 residues. CDR3 DNA: TGTGCCAGCAGTTACACCAACACAGGGTTAGAGACCCAGTACTTC. This translates into CASSYTNTGLETQYF.

This clonotype was detected ten times or more. J is TRBJ2-7 and V is TRBV5-5, with TRBD1 matching 9 bases. The CDR3 has 14 residues. Germline V gene lookup returns CDR1 SGHKS and CDR2 YYEKEE (reference sequence). V trimming: 2 bases; J trimming: 3 bases; junction bases outside the gene matches: 3. CDR3: CASSLTTGGYEQYF. The CDR3 DNA follows: TGTGCCAGCAGCTTAACGACAGGGGGCTACGAGCAGTACTTC.

The chain recombines TRBV6-4 with TRBJ1-5; TRBD1 is a possible D gene (5 bases). Germline CDR1 and CDR2: MRHNA and SNTAGT. Between the trimmed V and J ends, which lost 5 bases and 4 bases, there was a span of 12 bases. The CDR3 is 14 amino acids. The DNA for the CDR3 is TGTGCCAGCAGTTACATTCAGGGAAATCAGCCCCAGCATTTT. Translation: CASSYIQGNQPQHF.

There are many counts of this clonotype. The rearrangement links TRBV12-3 or TRBV12-4 to TRBJ2-2, with 7 nucleotides matching TRBD1. This CDR3 region has 18 residues. V was clipped by 1 base and J by 3 bases; unmatched bases: 11. The DNA of the CDR3 is TGTGCCAGCAGTTTAGTCCGACAGGGAGTTGGGTACACCGGGGAGCTGTTTTTT. Its protein product is CASSLVRQGVGYTGELFF.

The genes are TRBV19 and TRBJ2-5, with 13 bases matching TRBD2. The J call may not be correct, given that the DNA end is closer to TRBJ2-1. The CDR3 is 17 amino acids. Germline CDR1 LNHDA, CDR2 SQIVND (reference sequence). The chain's CDR3 is CASSIDSGLAGDNEQFF. The CDR3 nucleotides read TGTGCCAGTAGTATCGACTCCGGACTAGCGGGAGATAATGAGCAGTTCTTC.

In this sample, this clonotype turned up many times. This rearrangement joins TRBV28 to TRBJ2-5; 11 bases are a match to TRBD2. The CDR3 is made up of 17 amino acids. Looked up from germline, CDR1 is MDHEN and CDR2 is SYDVKM. The J segment lost 4 bases and the V segment lost 5 bases, leaving 12 bases of the junction unmatched. CDR3 DNA sequence: TGTGCCAGCAGTCGACGAAGATTACTAGCGGGAGTAGAGACCCAGTACTTC. It specifies CASSRRRLLAGVETQYF.

The sample holds many counts of this clonotype. The chain couples TRBV6-1 to TRBJ2-5, with 8 bases matching TRBD2. In germline, CDR1 is MNHNS, CDR2 SASEGT. The CDR3 is 14 residues long. Trimming at V came to 6 bases and at J to 5 bases, leaving 8 bases not matched to a gene. The DNA for the CDR3 is TGTGCCAGCAGCCCCCTAGGCGGGAGGGAGACCCAGTACTTC. This gives the protein CASSPLGGRETQYF.

This clonotype was seen more than once but under ten times. V usage is TRBV2 and J usage is TRBJ2-2, with 8 nucleotides matching TRBD2. Germline V gene sequence: CDR1 SNHLY, CDR2 FYNNEI. The CDR3 length is 16 residues. V gave up 7 bases and J gave up 5 bases; unmatched junction bases: 12. The CDR3 spells CASNPNGGVVTGELFF. The CDR3 bases are TGTGCCAGCAACCCAAACGGGGGGGTTGTGACCGGGGAGCTGTTTTTT.

This chain uses TRBV4-3 with TRBJ1-2; no clear D gene. This CDR3 is 15 amino acids long. V was clipped by 0 bases and J by 1 base, with 9 bases between them. Germline V lookup: CDR1 LGHNA, CDR2 YSLEER. CDR3 nucleotides: TGCGCCAGCAGCCAAGAAGTACGGGGTAACTATGGCTACACCTTC. Its translation is CASSQEVRGNYGYTF.

This clonotype was picked up many times. This chain uses TRBV12-3 or TRBV12-4 with TRBJ2-7; TRBD1 matches 9 bases. This CDR3 is built from 17 residues. The ends lost 5 bases at V and 7 bases at J; junction bases unmatched: 18. The CDR3 reads CASSPRTGAIPYEEQYF. The CDR3 DNA sequence: TGTGCCAGCAGTCCGAGGACAGGGGCTATCCCTTACGAGGAGCAGTACTTC.

As for this clonotype: This may be a read error: a much more frequent sequence differs by one nucleotide. The chain couples TRBV11-2 to TRBJ1-1; D not certain. Germline CDR1 reads SGHAT; CDR2 reads FQNNGV. This CDR3 has 15 residues. CDR3 in amino acids: CAGSLEGSPNTEAFF. The CDR3, as DNA: TGTGCCGGCAGCTTAGAGGGCAGCCCGAACACTGAAGCTTTCTTT.

This clonotype was seen at least ten times. This sequence joins TRBV6-1 and TRBJ2-5; D not certain. V dropped 6 bases and J dropped 4 bases, with 12 bases sitting between them. In germline, CDR1 is MNHNS, CDR2 SASEGT. There are 13 residues in the CDR3. The CDR3 DNA reads as TGTGCCAGCAGATTGAGCAGTGGAGAGACCCAGTACTTC. It codes for CASRLSSGETQYF.

This clonotype came up many times. The chain recombines TRBV28 with TRBJ2-7; 10 bases are shared with TRBD1. With V trimmed by 1 base and J by 2 bases, 5 bases remained unmatched. The CDR3 is 16 amino acids. Germline loops: CDR1 MDHEN, CDR2 SYDVKM. CDR3 sequence reads: CASSLSGTGVAYEQYF. CDR3 bases: TGTGCCAGCAGTTTATCAGGGACAGGGGTCGCCTACGAGCAGTACTTC. Full variable domain (missing parts from reference TRBV28 and TRBJ2-7): DVKVTQSSRYLVKRTGEKVFLECVQDMDHENMFWYRQDPGLGLRLIYFSYDVKMKEKGDIPEGYSVSREKKERFSLILESASTNQTSMYLCASSLSGTGVAYEQYFGPGTRLTVT.

This clonotype was seen many times. The chain links TRBV5-1 to TRBJ2-7; 15 positions agree with TRBD2. Germline V gene sequence: CDR1 SGHRS, CDR2 YFSETQ. The CDR3 totals 17 residues. V lost 3 bases, J lost 6 bases, and 10 bases stayed unmatched. The CDR3 DNA sequence: TGCGCCAGCAGCTCGGAGGGACTAGCGGGGGGAGTTAGCGAGCAGTACTTC. Translating it yields CASSSEGLAGGVSEQYF.

The V call is TRBV11-3, the J call TRBJ2-6; D unresolved. CDR3 length equals 17 residues. Trimming shortened V by 0 bases and J by 1 base, and 10 bases separated the two germline ends. Germline CDR1 and CDR2: SGHNT and YENEEA. CDR3 residues: CASSLDRLGSGANVLTF. Written as DNA, the CDR3 is TGTGCCAGCAGCTTAGACAGGTTGGGGTCTGGGGCCAACGTCCTGACTTTC. Full variable domain (remainder filled in from reference TRBV11-3 and TRBJ2-6): EAGVVQSPRYKIIEKKQPVAFWCNPISGHNTLYWYLQNLGQGPELLIRYENEEAVDDSQLPKDRFSAERLKGVDSTLKIQPAELGDSAVYLCASSLDRLGSGANVLTFGAGSRLTVL.

The V gene is TRBV6-2 or TRBV6-3, the J gene TRBJ1-2; D remains unclear. This CDR3 comprises 14 residues. Trimming took 4 bases from V and 4 from J, leaving 13 bases between them. Looked up from germline, CDR1 is MNHEY and CDR2 is SVGEGT. The CDR3 DNA reads as TGTGCCAGCAGTTTTCGGGCCGAACGCTATGGCTACACCTTC. This translates into CASSFRAERYGYTF.

The sample holds a few counts of this clonotype. DNA for the CDR3: TGTGCCAGCAGCCCAAGGACCGTAATCGACACCGGGGAGCTGTTTTTT. It is translated as CASSPRTVIDTGELFF. The rearrangement uses TRBV3-1 and TRBJ2-2; D not resolved. The V end was cut by 4 bases, the J end by 3 bases, with 15 bases between. The germline CDR1 and CDR2 sequences are LGHDT and YNNKEL (reference sequence). The CDR3 length is 16 residues. Filled out from reference TRBV3-1 and TRBJ2-2, the complete variable domain reads DTAVSQTPKYLVTQMGNDKSIKCEQNLGHDTMYWYKQDSKKFLKIMFSYNNKELIINETVPNRFSPKSPDKAHLNLHINSLELGDSAVYFCASSPRTVIDTGELFFGEGSRLTVL.

The chain recombines TRBV9 with TRBJ1-6; D may be TRBD1 (6 bases). The germline V gene encodes CDR1 SGDLS and CDR2 YYNGEE. This CDR3 is 15 amino acids long. The germline V and J ends were trimmed by 0 bases and 6 bases, with 10 bases remaining between them. Written as DNA, the CDR3 is TGTGCCAGCAGCGTAGAAGGGACACCTAATTCACCCCTCCACTTT. Its protein product is CASSVEGTPNSPLHF.

Ten or more counts support this clonotype. The rearrangement links TRBV6-1 to TRBJ1-1; D unclear. The CDR3 extends over 14 amino acids. Germline-derived CDR1 and CDR2 are MNHNS and SASEGT. V dropped 6 bases and J dropped 5 bases, with 16 bases sitting between them. This chain's CDR3 is CASRTGPPRTEAFF. CDR3 DNA sequence: TGTGCCAGCAGAACCGGACCCCCGAGGACTGAAGCTTTCTTT.